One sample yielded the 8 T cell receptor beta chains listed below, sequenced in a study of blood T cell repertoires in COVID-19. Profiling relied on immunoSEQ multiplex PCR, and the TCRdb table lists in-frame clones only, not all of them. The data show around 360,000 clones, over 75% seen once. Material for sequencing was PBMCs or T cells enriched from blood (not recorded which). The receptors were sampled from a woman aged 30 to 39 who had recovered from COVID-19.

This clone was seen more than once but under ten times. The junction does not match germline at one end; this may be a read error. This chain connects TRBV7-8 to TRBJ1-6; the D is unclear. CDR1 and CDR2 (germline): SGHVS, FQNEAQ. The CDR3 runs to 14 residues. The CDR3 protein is CASSLAGFNSPLHF. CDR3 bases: TGTGCCAGCAGCCTAGCGGGCTTTAATTCACCCCTCCACTTT.

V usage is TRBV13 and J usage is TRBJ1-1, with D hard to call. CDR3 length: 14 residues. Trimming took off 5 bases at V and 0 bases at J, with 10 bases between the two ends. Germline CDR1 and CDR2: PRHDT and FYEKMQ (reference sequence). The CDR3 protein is CASSPRTMNTEAFF. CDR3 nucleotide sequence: TGTGCCAGCAGCCCCCGCACAATGAACACTGAAGCTTTCTTT.

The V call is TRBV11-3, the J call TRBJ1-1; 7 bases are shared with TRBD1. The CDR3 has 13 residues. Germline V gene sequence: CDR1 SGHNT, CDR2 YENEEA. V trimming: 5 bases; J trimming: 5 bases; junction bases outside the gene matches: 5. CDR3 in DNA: TGTGCCAGCAGCCGTAAACAGGGGACTGAAGCTTTCTTT. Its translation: CASSRKQGTEAFF.

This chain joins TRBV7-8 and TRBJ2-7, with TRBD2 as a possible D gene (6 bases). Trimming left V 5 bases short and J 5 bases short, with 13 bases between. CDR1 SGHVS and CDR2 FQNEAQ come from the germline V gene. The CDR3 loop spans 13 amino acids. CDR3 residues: CASSPPGGHEQYF. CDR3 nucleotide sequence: TGTGCCAGCAGCCCCCCCGGAGGGCACGAGCAGTACTTC. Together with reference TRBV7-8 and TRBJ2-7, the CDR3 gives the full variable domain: GAGVSQSPRYKVAKRGQDVALRCDPISGHVSLFWYQQALGQGPEFLTYFQNEAQLDKSGLPSDRFFAERPEGSVSTLKIQRTQQEDSAVYLCASSPPGGHEQYFGPGTRLTVT.

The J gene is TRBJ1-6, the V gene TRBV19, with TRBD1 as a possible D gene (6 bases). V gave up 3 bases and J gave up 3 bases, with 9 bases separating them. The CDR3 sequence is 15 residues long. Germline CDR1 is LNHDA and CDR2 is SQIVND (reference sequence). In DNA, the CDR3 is TGTGCCAGTAGTATTAAGACAGGCTATAATTCACCCCTCCACTTT. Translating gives CASSIKTGYNSPLHF.

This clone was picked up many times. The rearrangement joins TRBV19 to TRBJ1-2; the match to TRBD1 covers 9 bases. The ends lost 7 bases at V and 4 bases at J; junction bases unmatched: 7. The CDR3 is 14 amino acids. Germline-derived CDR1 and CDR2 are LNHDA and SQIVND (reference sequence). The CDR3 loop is CASISGQGSYGYTF. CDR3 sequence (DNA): TGTGCCAGTATCTCCGGACAGGGGAGCTATGGCTACACCTTC.

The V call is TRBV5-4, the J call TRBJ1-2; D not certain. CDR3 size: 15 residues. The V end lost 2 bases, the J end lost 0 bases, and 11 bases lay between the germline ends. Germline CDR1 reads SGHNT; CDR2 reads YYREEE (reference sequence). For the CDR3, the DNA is TGTGCCAGCAGCTTAGGGAGGGCCCCTAACTATGGCTACACCTTC. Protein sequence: CASSLGRAPNYGYTF.

The CDR3, as DNA: TGTGCCAGCAGCGCCGCACTAGCGGGCGAGCAGTACTTC. As protein: CASSAALAGEQYF. The V and J genes are TRBV9 and TRBJ2-7; TRBD2 agrees at 9 bases. V was pared by 3 bases and J by 6 bases, with 4 bases of the junction left unmatched. Germline CDR1 and CDR2: SGDLS and YYNGEE. The CDR3 spans 13 residues.